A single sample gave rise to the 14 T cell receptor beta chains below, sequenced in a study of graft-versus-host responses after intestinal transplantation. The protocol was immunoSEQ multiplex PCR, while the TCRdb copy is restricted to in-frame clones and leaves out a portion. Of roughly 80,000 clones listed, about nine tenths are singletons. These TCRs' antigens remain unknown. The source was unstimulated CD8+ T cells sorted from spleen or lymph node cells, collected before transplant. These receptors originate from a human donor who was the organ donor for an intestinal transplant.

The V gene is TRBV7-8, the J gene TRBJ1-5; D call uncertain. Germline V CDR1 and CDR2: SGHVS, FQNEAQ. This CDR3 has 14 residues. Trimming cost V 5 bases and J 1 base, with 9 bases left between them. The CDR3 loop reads CASSVGGSNQPQHF. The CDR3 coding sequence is TGTGCCAGCAGCGTCGGTGGGAGCAATCAGCCCCAGCATTTT. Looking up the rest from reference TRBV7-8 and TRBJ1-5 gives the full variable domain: GAGVSQSPRYKVAKRGQDVALRCDPISGHVSLFWYQQALGQGPEFLTYFQNEAQLDKSGLPSDRFFAERPEGSVSTLKIQRTQQEDSAVYLCASSVGGSNQPQHFGDGTRLSIL.

The CDR3, as DNA: TGTGCCAGCAGTGAAGTAGTACAGGGGGTAGCCAATGAGCAGTTCTTC. This translates into CASSEVVQGVANEQFF. The chain couples TRBV6-1 to TRBJ2-1; 8 nucleotides line up with TRBD1. CDR1 and CDR2 (germline): MNHNS, SASEGT. This CDR3 region has 16 residues. Trimming cost V 1 base and J 6 bases; bases outside gene matches: 8.

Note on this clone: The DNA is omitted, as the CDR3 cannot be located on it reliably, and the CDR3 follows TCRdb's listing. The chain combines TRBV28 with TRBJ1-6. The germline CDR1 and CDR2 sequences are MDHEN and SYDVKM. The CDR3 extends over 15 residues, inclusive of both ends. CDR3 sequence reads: CASSSSRDVHSPLHF.

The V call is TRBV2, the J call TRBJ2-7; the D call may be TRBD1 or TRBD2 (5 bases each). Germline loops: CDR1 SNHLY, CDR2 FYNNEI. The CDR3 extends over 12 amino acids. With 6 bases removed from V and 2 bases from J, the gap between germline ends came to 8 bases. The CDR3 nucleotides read TGTGCCAGCAGGGGGGAAACCTACGAGCAGTACTTC. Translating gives CASRGETYEQYF.

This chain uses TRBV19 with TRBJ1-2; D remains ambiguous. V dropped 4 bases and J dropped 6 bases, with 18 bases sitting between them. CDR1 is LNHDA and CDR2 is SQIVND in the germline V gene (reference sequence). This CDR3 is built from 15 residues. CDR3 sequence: CASSTTDLWGNGYTF. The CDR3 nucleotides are TGTGCCAGTAGTACAACGGACTTGTGGGGAAATGGCTACACCTTC.

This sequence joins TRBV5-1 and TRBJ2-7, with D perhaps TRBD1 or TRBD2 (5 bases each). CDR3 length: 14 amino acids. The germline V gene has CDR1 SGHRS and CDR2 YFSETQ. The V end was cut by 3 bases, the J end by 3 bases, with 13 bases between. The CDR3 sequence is CASSSRDRNYEQYF. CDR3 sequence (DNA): TGCGCCAGCAGCTCCCGGGACCGAAACTACGAGCAGTACTTC. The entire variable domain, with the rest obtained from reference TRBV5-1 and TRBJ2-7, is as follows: KAGVTQTPRYLIKTRGQQVTLSCSPISGHRSVSWYQQTPGQGLQFLFEYFSETQRNKGNFPGRFSGRQFSNSRSEMNVSTLELGDSALYLCASSSRDRNYEQYFGPGTRLTVT.

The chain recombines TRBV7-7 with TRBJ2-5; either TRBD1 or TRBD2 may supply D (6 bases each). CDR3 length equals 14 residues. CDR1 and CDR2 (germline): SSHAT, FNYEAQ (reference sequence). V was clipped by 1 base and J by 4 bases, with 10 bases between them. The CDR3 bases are TGTGCCAGCAGCTTAGACTCGGGGGCAGAGACCCAGTACTTC. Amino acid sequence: CASSLDSGAETQYF.

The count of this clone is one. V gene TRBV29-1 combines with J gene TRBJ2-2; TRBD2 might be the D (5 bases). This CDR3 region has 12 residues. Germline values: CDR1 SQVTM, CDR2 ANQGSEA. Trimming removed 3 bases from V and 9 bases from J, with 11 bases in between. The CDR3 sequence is CSVELSSRELFF. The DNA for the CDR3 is TGCAGCGTTGAGCTCTCTAGCAGGGAGCTGTTTTTT.

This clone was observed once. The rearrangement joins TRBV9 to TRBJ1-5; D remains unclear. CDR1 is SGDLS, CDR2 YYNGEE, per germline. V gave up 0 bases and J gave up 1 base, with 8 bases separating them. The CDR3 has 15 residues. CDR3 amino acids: CASSVEGGSNQPQHF. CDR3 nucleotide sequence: TGTGCCAGCAGCGTAGAAGGAGGGAGCAATCAGCCCCAGCATTTT.

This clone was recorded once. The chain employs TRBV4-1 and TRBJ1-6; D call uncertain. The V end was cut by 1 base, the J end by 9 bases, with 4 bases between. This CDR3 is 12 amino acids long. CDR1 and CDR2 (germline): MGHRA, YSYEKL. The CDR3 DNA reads TGCGCCAGCAGCCAAGGGGGTTCACCCCTCCACTTT. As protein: CASSQGGSPLHF.

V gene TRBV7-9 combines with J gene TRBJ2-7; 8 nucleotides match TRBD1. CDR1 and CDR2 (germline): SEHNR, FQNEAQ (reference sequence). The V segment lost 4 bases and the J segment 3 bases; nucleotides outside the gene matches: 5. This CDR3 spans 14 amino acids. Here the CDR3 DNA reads TGTGCCAGCAGCTCCCCTGACAGGGGCTACGAGCAGTACTTC. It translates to CASSSPDRGYEQYF.

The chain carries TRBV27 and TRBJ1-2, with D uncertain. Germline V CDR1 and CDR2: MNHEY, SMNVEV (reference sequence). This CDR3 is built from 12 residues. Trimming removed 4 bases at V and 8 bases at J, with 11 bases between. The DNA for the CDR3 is TGTGCCAGCAGTTGGGAGGAAAAGGGCTACACCTTC. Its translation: CASSWEEKGYTF.

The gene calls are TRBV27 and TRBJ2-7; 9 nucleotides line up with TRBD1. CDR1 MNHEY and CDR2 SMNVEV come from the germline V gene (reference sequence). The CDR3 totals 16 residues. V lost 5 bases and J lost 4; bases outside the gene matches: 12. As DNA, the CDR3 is TGTGCCAGCAGTCTAGTTTGGGGGACAGGGAGGTACGAGCAGTACTTC. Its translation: CASSLVWGTGRYEQYF.

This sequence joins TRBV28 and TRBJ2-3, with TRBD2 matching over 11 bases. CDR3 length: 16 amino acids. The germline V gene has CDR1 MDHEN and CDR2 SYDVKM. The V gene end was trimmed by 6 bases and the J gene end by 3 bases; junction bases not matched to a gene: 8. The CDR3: CASRIFSGGDTDTQYF. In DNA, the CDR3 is TGTGCCAGCAGGATATTTAGCGGGGGGGATACAGATACGCAGTATTTT.